A single sample is the source of the 20 T cell receptor beta chains below, sequenced in a study of post-analysis software for immune sequencing data. Study results and caveats: Patients carried roughly 5 TRBV segments more frequently than controls did, and TRBV5-6, TRBV5-1 and TRBV20-1 were among them.

The TCR beta cDNA libraries contained unique molecular identifiers. One entry per CDR3 protein, called by TCRdb with MiXCR from the PCR reads. This repertoire shows roughly 800,000 distinct CDR3 sequences, 53% found once; its top ten account for approximately 4.5%. Their antigens are not known. The specimen sequenced was blood. The receptors come from a girl aged 5 to 17 with multiple sclerosis.

This clonotype is a singleton in its sample. V and J are TRBV5-1 and TRBJ1-2; 9 bases map to TRBD1. The CDR3 has 16 amino acids. Trimming took 2 bases from V and 5 from J; bases not matched to a gene: 10. Germline V gene data show CDR1 as SGHRS and CDR2 as YFSETQ. DNA of the CDR3: TGCGCCAGCAGCTTCGGGACAGGGAAAGCGCGGTATGGCTACACCTTC. It encodes CASSFGTGKARYGYTF.

This clonotype was recorded a few times. The chain recombines TRBV11-2 with TRBJ2-4; 8 bases are a match to TRBD2. The end of the DNA is better explained by TRBJ2-7, so the J call may be wrong. Germline CDR1 and CDR2: SGHAT and FQNNGV. The CDR3 has 15 amino acids. The CDR3 bases are TGTGCCAGCAGCCCGGGACTAGTTAATACCTACGAGCAGTACTTC. Amino acids: CASSPGLVNTYEQYF.

The CDR3 bases are TGCAGCGTTGAAGATGGACTGAATCTACGGGAGCAGTACTTC. Encoded protein: CSVEDGLNLREQYF. The rearrangement joins TRBV29-1 to TRBJ2-5, with D perhaps matching TRBD2 (6 bases). V was clipped by 0 bases and J by 11 bases, with 19 bases between them. The CDR3 spans 14 residues. CDR1 is SQVTM and CDR2 is ANQGSEA in the germline V gene.

The CDR3 nucleotides read TGCAGTGCAGGGCTCGGGGGCTACACCTTC. Translation: CSAGLGGYTF. The V and J genes are TRBV20-1 and TRBJ1-2; D unresolved. Trimming took 6 bases from V and 8 from J, leaving 10 bases between them. The germline gives CDR1 DFQATT, CDR2 SNEGSKA (reference sequence). The CDR3 has 10 residues.

This chain uses TRBV7-3 with TRBJ2-7, with 14 bases identical to TRBD2. This CDR3 is built from 21 residues. Unmatched junction bases numbered 14, after V lost 0 bases and J lost 1 base. In germline, CDR1 is SGHTA, CDR2 FQGTGA. CDR3 sequence: CASSLTPSGLAGGLPSYEQYF. The CDR3 DNA reads as TGTGCCAGCAGCTTAACCCCATCCGGACTAGCGGGAGGCCTACCATCCTACGAGCAGTACTTC.

This clonotype has only a few counts. J is TRBJ2-3 and V is TRBV4-2, with D possibly TRBD2 on 6 matching bases. Deletions cut 2 bases from V and 0 bases from J, with 18 bases between. This CDR3 is 18 amino acids long. The germline V gene has CDR1 LGHNA and CDR2 YNFKEQ. The CDR3 DNA follows: TGTGCCAGCAGCCAATTCGGCCCTAGCGCCCTTAGCACAGATACGCAGTATTTT. This gives the protein CASSQFGPSALSTDTQYF.

V and J are TRBV6-1 and TRBJ2-6; D possibly corresponds to TRBD1 (6 bases). V lost 1 base and J 0 bases, leaving 16 bases between the germline ends. The CDR3 is made up of 19 amino acids. Germline V CDR1 and CDR2: MNHNS, SASEGT. CDR3 in amino acids: CASSEVWQGRSSGANVLTF. Here the CDR3 DNA reads TGTGCCAGCAGTGAAGTGTGGCAGGGGCGAAGCTCTGGGGCCAACGTCCTGACTTTC.

The rearrangement uses TRBV4-1 and TRBJ2-5; no definite D call. The CDR3 is made up of 13 amino acids. V gave up 0 bases and J gave up 13 bases, with 15 bases separating them. Germline V lookup: CDR1 MGHRA, CDR2 YSYEKL. In nucleotides, the CDR3 is TGCGCCAGCAGCCAAGATCTACCGGCAACGAGGTACTTC. Translating gives CASSQDLPATRYF.

V usage is TRBV6-1 and J usage is TRBJ2-7, with D tentatively TRBD1 (5 bases). The CDR3 loop spans 11 amino acids. Germline CDR1 is MNHNS and CDR2 is SASEGT. CDR3 sequence (DNA): TGTGCTATAGACAGAGCCTACGAGCAGTACTTC. Protein: CAIDRAYEQYF.

This clonotype has more than one count but fewer than ten. The rearrangement uses TRBV29-1 and TRBJ2-5; 9 nucleotides agree with TRBD1. Germline-derived CDR1 and CDR2 are SQVTM and ANQGSEA. The V gene end was trimmed by 7 bases and the J gene end by 1 base; junction bases not matched to a gene: 4. This CDR3 is built from 13 residues. DNA of the CDR3: TGCAGCGCCGGACAGGGGCGCCAAGAGACCCAGTACTTC. Encoded protein: CSAGQGRQETQYF.

J is TRBJ2-7 and V is TRBV3-1, with no clear D. Germline CDR1 and CDR2: LGHDT and YNNKEL (reference sequence). V shed 2 bases and J shed 7 bases, with 9 bases lying between them. The CDR3 runs 12 residues. CDR3 bases: TGTGCCAGCAGCCAACCCAGCGCTGAGCAGTACTTC. Translated, it gives CASSQPSAEQYF.

The chain employs TRBV11-2 and TRBJ2-3; 13 positions agree with TRBD2. CDR1 and CDR2 from the germline V gene are SGHAT and FQNNGV. V shed 5 bases, J shed 8 bases, and the junction held 10 bases outside the gene matches. This CDR3 is built from 16 residues. CDR3 bases: TGTGCCAGCAGCCACGGACTAGCGGGAGAGAAGGGTACGCAGTATTTT. As protein: CASSHGLAGEKGTQYF.

The V gene is TRBV28, the J gene TRBJ2-7; perhaps TRBD2 as D (8 bases). Germline values: CDR1 MDHEN, CDR2 SYDVKM. The CDR3 runs to 17 residues. The germline V and J ends were trimmed by 5 bases and 8 bases, with 28 bases remaining between them. CDR3 nucleotides: TGTGCCAGCAGTATTACCGAGGGGGCGGGAGGCCCCCTCAAGCAGTACTTC. Translating gives CASSITEGAGGPLKQYF.

The rearrangement links TRBV11-2 to TRBJ2-4, with D perhaps TRBD1 (5 bases). TRBJ2-7 explains the end of the DNA better; the J call may be wrong. CDR3 length: 15 residues. Per germline, CDR1 SGHAT and CDR2 FQNNGV. As DNA, the CDR3 is TGTGCCAGCAGCTTAGGCCAGGGTTCCGTCTTCGAGCAGTACTTC. Translation gives CASSLGQGSVFEQYF.

This chain uses TRBV7-9 with TRBJ2-5, with D possibly matching TRBD2 (7 bases). The J call is uncertain, as TRBJ2-7 better fits the DNA end. The CDR3 loop spans 16 amino acids. Germline CDR1 SEHNR, CDR2 FQNEAQ (reference sequence). The CDR3 bases are TGTGCCAGCACCACTGGTAGCGCGGGGGCGAATCACGAGCAGTACTTC. This sequence encodes CASTTGSAGANHEQYF.

The chain uses TRBV6-1 and TRBJ2-1; D is uncertain. The length of the CDR3 is 14 residues. Looked up from germline, CDR1 is MNHNS and CDR2 is SASEGT. The ends were cut back, 6 bases at V and 8 bases at J, with 17 bases in the middle. This CDR3 is CASSVVFEWYEQFF. The CDR3 DNA sequence: TGTGCCAGCAGCGTGGTGTTCGAGTGGTATGAGCAGTTCTTC.

The chain joins TRBV20-1 to TRBJ2-7; 11 bases are shared with TRBD1. V shed 2 bases, J shed 2 bases, and the junction held 2 bases outside the gene matches. The CDR3 consists of 14 residues. The V gene's germline CDR1 is DFQATT and CDR2 SNEGSKA (reference sequence). The CDR3 reads CSARPGQGAYEQYF. The CDR3 DNA reads as TGCAGTGCTAGACCGGGACAGGGGGCCTACGAGCAGTACTTC.

This clonotype was counted a few times. The chain employs TRBV20-1 and TRBJ2-6; D is unresolved. The V gene's germline CDR1 is DFQATT and CDR2 SNEGSKA (reference sequence). There are 15 residues in the CDR3. With 2 bases removed from V and 0 bases from J, the gap between germline ends came to 8 bases. CDR3 residues: CSARNYFSGANVLTF. CDR3 nucleotide sequence: TGCAGTGCTAGAAACTACTTCTCTGGGGCCAACGTCCTGACTTTC.

This chain joins TRBV29-1 and TRBJ2-3, with D possibly matching TRBD2 (6 bases). The CDR3 consists of 13 residues. V was shortened by 7 bases and J by 0 bases, with 11 bases between the two germline ends. In germline, CDR1 is SQVTM, CDR2 ANQGSEA. CDR3 DNA: TGCAGCGCTTACGGGAGCAGCACAGATACGCAGTATTTT. It translates to CSAYGSSTDTQYF.

The rearrangement joins TRBV29-1 to TRBJ2-5; tentative D call: TRBD2 (6 bases). The J call is uncertain, as TRBJ2-7 better fits the DNA end. This CDR3 has 11 residues. Per germline, CDR1 SQVTM and CDR2 ANQGSEA. CDR3 sequence: CSVDMEGEQYF. In DNA, the CDR3 is TGCAGCGTTGATATGGAGGGCGAGCAGTACTTC.